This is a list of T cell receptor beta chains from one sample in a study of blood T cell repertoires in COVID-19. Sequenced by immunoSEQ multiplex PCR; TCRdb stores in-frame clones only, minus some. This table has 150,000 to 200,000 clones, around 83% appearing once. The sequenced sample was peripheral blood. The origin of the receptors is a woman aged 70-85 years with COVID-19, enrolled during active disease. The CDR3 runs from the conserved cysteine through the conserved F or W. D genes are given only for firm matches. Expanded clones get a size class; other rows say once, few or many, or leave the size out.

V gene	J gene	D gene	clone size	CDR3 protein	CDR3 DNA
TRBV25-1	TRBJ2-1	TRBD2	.	CASSLAGGSYEQFF	TGTGCCAGCAGTTTAGCGGGAGGATCGTATGAGCAGTTCTTC
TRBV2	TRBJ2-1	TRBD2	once	CASSEGGAGDNEQFF	TGTGCCAGCAGTGAGGGGGGAGCGGGAGACAATGAGCAGTTCTTC
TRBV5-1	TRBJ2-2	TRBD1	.	CASSTTGEVGTGELFF	TGCGCCAGCAGCACCACAGGGGAAGTGGGCACCGGGGAGCTGTTTTTT
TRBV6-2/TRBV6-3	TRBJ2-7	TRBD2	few	CASSYPGRANEQYF	TGTGCCAGCAGTTACCCCGGGAGGGCCAACGAGCAGTACTTC
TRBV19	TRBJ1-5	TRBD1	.	CASAGGAGNQPQHF	TGTGCCAGTGCAGGGGGCGCCGGCAATCAGCCCCAGCATTTT
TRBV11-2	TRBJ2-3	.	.	CASSYLITDTQYF	TGTGCCAGCAGCTACTTAATCACAGATACGCAGTATTTT
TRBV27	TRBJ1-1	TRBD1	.	CASRSTGGRTEAFF	TGTGCCAGCAGGTCGACAGGGGGACGGACTGAAGCTTTCTTT
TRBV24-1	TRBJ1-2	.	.	CATSDFGRGYTF	TGTGCCACCAGTGATTTCGGGAGAGGCTACACCTTC
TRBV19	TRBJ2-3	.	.	CASSPGASSGITDTQYF	TGTGCCAGTAGCCCGGGAGCCAGTTCTGGGATCACAGATACGCAGTATTTT
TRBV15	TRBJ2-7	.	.	CATSREAGQSYEQYF	TGTGCCACCAGCAGAGAGGCCGGACAATCCTACGAGCAGTACTTC
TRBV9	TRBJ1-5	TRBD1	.	CASSVDGTGAQPQHF	TGTGCCAGCAGCGTAGACGGGACAGGGGCCCAGCCCCAGCATTTT
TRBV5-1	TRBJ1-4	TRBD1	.	CASSTTGEIRNEKLFF	TGCGCCAGCAGCACGACAGGGGAAATAAGGAATGAAAAACTGTTTTTT
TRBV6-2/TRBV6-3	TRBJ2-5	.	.	CASSTTRDTQTQYF	TGTGCCAGCAGTACTACTCGGGACACCCAGACCCAGTACTTC
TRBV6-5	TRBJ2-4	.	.	CASSYSNRENIQYF	TGTGCCAGCAGTTACTCCAACAGGGAAAACATTCAGTACTTC
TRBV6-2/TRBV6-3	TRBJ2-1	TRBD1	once	CASSRTTRDRGRNEQFF	TGTGCCAGCAGTCGTACGACCCGGGACAGGGGACGAAATGAGCAGTTCTTC
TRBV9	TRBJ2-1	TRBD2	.	CASSGGLAGGWNEQFF	TGTGCCAGCAGCGGAGGACTAGCGGGAGGTTGGAATGAGCAGTTCTTC
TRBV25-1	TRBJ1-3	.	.	CASSDPSSGNTIYF	TGTGCCAGCAGTGACCCGAGCTCTGGAAACACCATATATTTT
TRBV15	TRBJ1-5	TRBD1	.	CATSRGTQGASNQPQHF	TGTGCCACCAGCAGAGGAACTCAGGGGGCGAGCAATCAGCCCCAGCATTTT
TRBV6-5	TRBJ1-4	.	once	CARGEGSANEKLFF	TGTGCCAGAGGGGAGGGATCGGCTAATGAAAAACTGTTTTTT
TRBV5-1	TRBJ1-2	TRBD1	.	CASSLYRGYGYTF	TGCGCCAGCAGCTTGTACAGGGGGTATGGCTACACCTTC
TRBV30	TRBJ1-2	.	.	CAWTGVDYGYTF	TGTGCCTGGACAGGGGTGGACTATGGCTACACCTTC
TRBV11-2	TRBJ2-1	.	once	CASSLRDNEQFF	TGTGCCAGCAGCTTACGGGACAATGAGCAGTTCTTC
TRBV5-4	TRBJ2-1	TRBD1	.	CASSLGGTGNGEQFF	TGTGCCAGCAGCTTGGGCGGGACAGGTAATGGGGAGCAGTTCTTC
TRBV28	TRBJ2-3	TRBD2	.	CASSLSLVASGKYF	TGTGCCAGCAGTTTATCTCTCGTCGCGAGCGGGAAGTATTTT
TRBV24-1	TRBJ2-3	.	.	CATSDLRVPDTQYF	TGTGCCACCAGTGATTTACGGGTCCCAGATACGCAGTATTTT
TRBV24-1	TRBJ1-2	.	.	CATSDSSRGDYGYTF	TGTGCCACCAGTGATTCCTCGCGGGGCGACTATGGCTACACCTTC
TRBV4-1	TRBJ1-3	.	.	CASSQGFSRSSGNTIYF	TGCGCCAGCAGCCAAGGCTTTTCAAGGAGCTCTGGAAACACCATATATTTT
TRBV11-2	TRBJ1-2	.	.	CASTSTLMAGSHGYTF	TGTGCCAGCACCTCCACCCTAATGGCAGGATCTCATGGCTACACCTTC
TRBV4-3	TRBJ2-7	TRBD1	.	CASSQATGGMNEQYF	TGCGCCAGCAGCCAAGCCACAGGGGGCATGAACGAGCAGTACTTC
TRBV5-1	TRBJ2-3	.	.	CASSLQGGGTDTQYF	TGCGCCAGCAGCTTGCAGGGCGGAGGCACAGATACGCAGTATTTT
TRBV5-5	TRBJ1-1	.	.	CASSLIQMNTEAFF	TGTGCCAGCAGCTTGATACAGATGAACACTGAAGCTTTCTTT